The rows below give T cell receptor beta chains drawn from one sample of a study of T cell responses to AZD1222 COVID-19 vaccine. Assay used: immunoSEQ multiplex PCR; TCRdb lists only in-frame clones, some missing. The table lists some 80,000 clones, roughly 88% of them singletons. Source: peripheral blood, taken 28 days after the second dose of the MenACWY control vaccine. The receptors were sampled from an adult who received the MenACWY meningococcal vaccine as a control. CDR3s include the opening cysteine and the closing phenylalanine or tryptophan. D genes are given only for firm matches. The size field is filled for only some rows; it gives once, few, many or a size class.

CDR3nt: TGTGCCAGCAGCCACGGATCCACCCCTGAAGCTTTCTTT
CDR3aa: CASSHGSTPEAFF
d_gene: .
j_gene: TRBJ1-1
v_gene: TRBV3-1/TRBV3-2
len: 13
abundance: .

CDR3nt: TGTGCCAGCAAGGACGGTGGAAACACCATATATTTT
CDR3aa: CASKDGGNTIYF
d_gene: .
j_gene: TRBJ1-3
v_gene: TRBV5-6
len: 12
abundance: .

CDR3nt: TGTGCCAGTAGTAAGGGGTACAATCAGCCCCAGCATTTT
CDR3aa: CASSKGYNQPQHF
d_gene: .
j_gene: TRBJ1-5
v_gene: TRBV19
len: 13
abundance: .

CDR3nt: TGTGCCAGCTCCCCGACCAGCGGCCGTTACACAAATTCCCAAGAGACCCAGTACTTC
CDR3aa: CASSPTSGRYTNSQETQYF
d_gene: .
j_gene: TRBJ2-5
v_gene: TRBV18
len: 19
abundance: .

CDR3nt: TGTGCCAGCAGCGTAGAAGGGGGGCGATTTGAAAAACTGTTTTTT
CDR3aa: CASSVEGGRFEKLFF
d_gene: .
j_gene: TRBJ1-4
v_gene: TRBV9
len: 15
abundance: .

CDR3nt: TGTGCCAGCAGTTACTCCAGCGAAAGGGATGAAAAACTGTTTTTT
CDR3aa: CASSYSSERDEKLFF
d_gene: .
j_gene: TRBJ1-4
v_gene: TRBV6-6
len: 15
abundance: .

CDR3nt: TGTGCCAGCAGTGACCTACAGGGGATGGGTGGCTACACCTTC
CDR3aa: CASSDLQGMGGYTF
d_gene: TRBD1
j_gene: TRBJ1-2
v_gene: TRBV25-1
len: 14
abundance: .

CDR3nt: TGTGCCAGCAGCCCGGACCCTTACGAGCAGTACTTC
CDR3aa: CASSPDPYEQYF
d_gene: .
j_gene: TRBJ2-7
v_gene: TRBV7-2
len: 12
abundance: .

CDR3nt: TGTGCCAGCAGCTACATTCGAAGAAACACTGAAGCTTTCTTT
CDR3aa: CASSYIRRNTEAFF
d_gene: .
j_gene: TRBJ1-1
v_gene: TRBV7-9
len: 14
abundance: .

CDR3nt: TGTGCCAGCAGCTTAGGTCCGCAAGAGACCCAGTACTTC
CDR3aa: CASSLGPQETQYF
d_gene: .
j_gene: TRBJ2-5
v_gene: TRBV7-2
len: 13
abundance: .

CDR3nt: TGCAGCGTAGAGGGGACAACCTATGGCTACACCTTC
CDR3aa: CSVEGTTYGYTF
d_gene: .
j_gene: TRBJ1-2
v_gene: TRBV29-1
len: 12
abundance: .

CDR3nt: TGCGCCAGCAGCCAAACGGCAGGGTCCTATGGCTACACCTTC
CDR3aa: CASSQTAGSYGYTF
d_gene: .
j_gene: TRBJ1-2
v_gene: TRBV4-3
len: 14
abundance: .

CDR3nt: TGTGCCAGCTCACCTGGGACAGGACTCACAGATACGCAGTATTTT
CDR3aa: CASSPGTGLTDTQYF
d_gene: TRBD1
j_gene: TRBJ2-3
v_gene: TRBV18
len: 15
abundance: few

CDR3nt: TGTGCCAGCAGCTTGCAGGTTGGAAATTCACCCCTCCACTTT
CDR3aa: CASSLQVGNSPLHF
d_gene: .
j_gene: TRBJ1-6
v_gene: TRBV9
len: 14
abundance: .

CDR3nt: TGTGCCAGCAGTACCCAGACAGGCACCAATCAGCCCCAGCATTTT
CDR3aa: CASSTQTGTNQPQHF
d_gene: .
j_gene: TRBJ1-5
v_gene: TRBV2
len: 15
abundance: .

CDR3nt: TGTGCCGTCGGGGGGCCGACCGGGGAGCTGTTTTTT
CDR3aa: CAVGGPTGELFF
d_gene: .
j_gene: TRBJ2-2
v_gene: TRBV10-3
len: 12
abundance: .

CDR3nt: TGCGCCAGCAGCCAAGAGGCCGGGACCTACGTCGGCTACACCTTC
CDR3aa: CASSQEAGTYVGYTF
d_gene: .
j_gene: TRBJ1-2
v_gene: TRBV4-3
len: 15
abundance: once

CDR3nt: TGTGCCAGCAATGCGGACGGCACCAACACTGAAGCTTTCTTT
CDR3aa: CASNADGTNTEAFF
d_gene: .
j_gene: TRBJ1-1
v_gene: TRBV2
len: 14
abundance: .

CDR3nt: TGTGCCAGCAGCCAAGATCCCAGCACAGATACGCAGTATTTT
CDR3aa: CASSQDPSTDTQYF
d_gene: .
j_gene: TRBJ2-3
v_gene: TRBV3-1/TRBV3-2
len: 14
abundance: .

CDR3nt: TGTGCCAGTAAACCCTCAGGGACTGAAGCTTTCTTT
CDR3aa: CASKPSGTEAFF
d_gene: .
j_gene: TRBJ1-1
v_gene: TRBV19
len: 12
abundance: many

CDR3nt: TGTGCCAGCAGCTTCTACGACGGGACCCAGTACTTC
CDR3aa: CASSFYDGTQYF
d_gene: .
j_gene: TRBJ2-5
v_gene: TRBV7-2
len: 12
abundance: .

CDR3nt: TGTGCCAGCAGCGACTCAGGGCGGCAGCCCCAGCATTTT
CDR3aa: CASSDSGRQPQHF
d_gene: .
j_gene: TRBJ1-5
v_gene: TRBV12-3/TRBV12-4
len: 13
abundance: .

CDR3nt: TGTGCCAGCAGTTTAAACAGGGTTAACACTGAAGCTTTCTTT
CDR3aa: CASSLNRVNTEAFF
d_gene: .
j_gene: TRBJ1-1
v_gene: TRBV28
len: 14
abundance: .

CDR3nt: TGTGCCACCAGCAGAGAGAAGCGGAATTCACCCCTCCACTTT
CDR3aa: CATSREKRNSPLHF
d_gene: .
j_gene: TRBJ1-6
v_gene: TRBV15
len: 14
abundance: .

CDR3nt: TGTGCCAGCAGTTACTCCGAACGGGGGACTGAAGCTTTCTTT
CDR3aa: CASSYSERGTEAFF
d_gene: .
j_gene: TRBJ1-1
v_gene: TRBV6-5
len: 14
abundance: .

CDR3nt: TGTGCCAGTAGTGGACAGGGAGGAACTGAAGCTTTCTTT
CDR3aa: CASSGQGGTEAFF
d_gene: TRBD1
j_gene: TRBJ1-1
v_gene: TRBV19
len: 13
abundance: .

CDR3nt: TGTGCCAGCAGCCCGGGCGCGGGGAACACTGAAGCTTTCTTT
CDR3aa: CASSPGAGNTEAFF
d_gene: .
j_gene: TRBJ1-1
v_gene: TRBV7-2
len: 14
abundance: .

CDR3nt: TGCAGCGTTTTAACCGGGACAGGGCCTGAAGCTTTCTTT
CDR3aa: CSVLTGTGPEAFF
d_gene: TRBD1
j_gene: TRBJ1-1
v_gene: TRBV29-1
len: 13
abundance: .

CDR3nt: TGTGCCAGCAGTGAAGGTCAGGGATACTACAATGAGCAGTTCTTC
CDR3aa: CASSEGQGYYNEQFF
d_gene: .
j_gene: TRBJ2-1
v_gene: TRBV2
len: 15
abundance: few